This T cell receptor (beta chain) was observed in a study of blood T cell repertoires in COVID-19. Background on the study: Samples taken during acute and convalescent COVID-19 were collected in the United States, Italy and Spain. Nucleic acid was either cDNA or gDNA, and it came from T cells, B-cell-depleted T cells, or PBMCs.

In the source study's methods: Reference gene primer amplification gave nucleated cell count estimates. Produced via immunoSEQ multiplex PCR; TCRdb's table is partial and in-frame only. The V and J calls and clone size are taken from that table; D and trimming were inferred from the DNA. The table lists 79,000 or so clones, less than 90% of them singletons. This receptor was taken from a human donor in a cohort sampled during active COVID-19. Source material: peripheral blood.

The CDR3 spells CASRGSSTGELFF. The CDR3 nucleotides read TGTGCCAGTAGAGGGAGCAGCACCGGGGAGCTGTTTTTT. The chain joins TRBV27 to TRBJ2-2; possible D gene TRBD2, 5 bases. V was clipped by 9 bases and J by 4 bases, with 12 bases between them. Germline V gene lookup returns CDR1 MNHEY and CDR2 SMNVEV (reference sequence). The CDR3 has 13 residues.